This T cell receptor (beta chain) was sequenced during a study of T cell responses to AZD1222 COVID-19 vaccine. V gave up 2 bases and J gave up 7 bases; unmatched junction bases: 7. CDR1 and CDR2 (germline): SGHNT, YENEEA. This CDR3 region has 15 residues. Data came from immunoSEQ multiplex PCR; TCRdb stores just in-frame clones and leaves some out. The table lists about 210,000 clones, 94% of them singletons, with over 1.5% in the top ten. Material: peripheral blood, obtained 28 days after the second dose of the MenACWY control vaccine. The receptor comes from an adult who received the MenACWY meningococcal vaccine as a control. J is TRBJ2-1 and V is TRBV11-3, with 8 nucleotides matching TRBD2. CDR3 in amino acids: CASSLTGGAANEQFF. The CDR3 region has the DNA TGTGCCAGCAGCTTAACGGGAGGGGCGGCGAATGAGCAGTTCTTC.